The source of this TCR beta chain is a study of blood T cells in healthy people across ages. The study, taken as a whole, reports: Nothing was known about donor CMV status, and this possibly confounded expanded clonotype changes.

A J-beta primer mix and a sample-barcoded 5' primer were used in a second PCR of roughly 6 to 11 cycles. The authors tagged each cDNA molecule using a template-switch adaptor with 12 random nucleotides. TCRdb re-called the 5' RACE reads with MiXCR, one entry per CDR3 protein. The table has 1.5 million to 2 million distinct CDR3 sequences, about two fifths seen once. A word on this clonotype: No antigen is known for it.

This CDR3 has 19 amino acids. The V end lost 2 bases, the J end lost 0 bases, and 24 bases lay between the germline ends. The V gene's germline CDR1 is DFQATT and CDR2 SNEGSKA (reference sequence). The sequence derives from a human donor in good health. The chain couples TRBV20-1 to TRBJ2-3; possibly TRBD2 for D (7 bases). Material: blood. The CDR3 nucleotides read TGCAGTGCTAGATCGGGGAGTAGGGGGGGTGCGACTAGCACAGATACGCAGTATTTT. It specifies CSARSGSRGGATSTDTQYF.